This T cell receptor (beta chain) was captured by sequencing in a study of T-cell memory formation after mild COVID-19. Trimming left V 2 bases short and J 5 bases short, with 9 bases between. CDR1 and CDR2 from the germline V gene are ENHRY and SYGVKD. The CDR3 consists of 13 residues. TCRdb reanalysed the 5' RACE reads using MiXCR and keeps one entry per CDR3 protein. The data contain 250,000 to 300,000 distinct CDR3 sequences, over 7% of them seen just once; the ten biggest clones take up 20% to 25%. The V call is TRBV10-3, the J call TRBJ2-5, with TRBD1 as a possible D gene (6 bases). This TCR was sampled from a man younger than 35 who had mild COVID-19 (a few samples of this study predate the infection). Cell type and time point are not known. The sample was PBMCs or a T cell subset sorted from them (not recorded which). This CDR3 reads CAISEVGAETQYF. CDR3 in DNA: TGTGCCATCAGTGAGGTGGGGGCCGAGACCCAGTACTTC.